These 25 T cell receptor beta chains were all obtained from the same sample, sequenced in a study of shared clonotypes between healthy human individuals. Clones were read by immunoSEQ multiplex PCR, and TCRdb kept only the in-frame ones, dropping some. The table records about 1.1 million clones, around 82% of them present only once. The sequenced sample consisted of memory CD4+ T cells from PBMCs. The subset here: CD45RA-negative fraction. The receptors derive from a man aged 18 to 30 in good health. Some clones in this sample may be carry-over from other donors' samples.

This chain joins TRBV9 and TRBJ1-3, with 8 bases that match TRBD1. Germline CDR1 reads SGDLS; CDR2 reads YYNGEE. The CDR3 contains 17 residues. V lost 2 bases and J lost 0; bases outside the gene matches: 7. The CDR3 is CASSVRTGHFSGNTIYF. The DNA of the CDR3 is TGTGCCAGCAGCGTCCGGACAGGGCATTTCTCTGGAAACACCATATATTTT.

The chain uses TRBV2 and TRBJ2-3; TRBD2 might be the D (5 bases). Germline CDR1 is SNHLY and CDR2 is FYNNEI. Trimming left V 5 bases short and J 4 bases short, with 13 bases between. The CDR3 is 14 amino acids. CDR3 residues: CASSLGLGADTQYF. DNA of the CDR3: TGTGCCAGCAGTCTCGGACTTGGGGCAGATACGCAGTATTTT.

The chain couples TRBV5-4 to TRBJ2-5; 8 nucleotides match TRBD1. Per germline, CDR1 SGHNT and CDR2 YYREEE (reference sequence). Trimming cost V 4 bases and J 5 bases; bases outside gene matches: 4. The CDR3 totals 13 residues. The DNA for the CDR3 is TGTGCCAGCAGCCTGAGACAGGGGGAGACCCAGTACTTC. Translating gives CASSLRQGETQYF.

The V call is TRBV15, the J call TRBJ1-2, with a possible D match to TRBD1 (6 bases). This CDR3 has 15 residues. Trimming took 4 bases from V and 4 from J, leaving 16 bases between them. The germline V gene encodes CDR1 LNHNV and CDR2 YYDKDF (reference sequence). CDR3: CATSKGQTTGYGYTF. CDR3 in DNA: TGTGCCACCAGCAAGGGACAAACGACGGGCTATGGCTACACCTTC. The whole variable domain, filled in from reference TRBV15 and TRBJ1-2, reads DAMVIQNPRYQVTQFGKPVTLSCSQTLNHNVMYWYQQKSSQAPKLLFHYYDKDFNNEADTPDNFQSRRPNTSFCFLDIRSPGLGDTAMYLCATSKGQTTGYGYTFGSGTRLTVV.

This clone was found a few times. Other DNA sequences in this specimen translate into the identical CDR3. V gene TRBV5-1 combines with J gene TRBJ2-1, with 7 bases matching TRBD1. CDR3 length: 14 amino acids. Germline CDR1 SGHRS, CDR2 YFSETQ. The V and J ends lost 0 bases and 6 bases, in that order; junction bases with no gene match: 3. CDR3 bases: TGCGCCAGCAGCTTGGACAGGGGAAGCAATGAGCAGTTCTTC. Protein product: CASSLDRGSNEQFF. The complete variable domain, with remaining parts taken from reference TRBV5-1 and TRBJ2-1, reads KAGVTQTPRYLIKTRGQQVTLSCSPISGHRSVSWYQQTPGQGLQFLFEYFSETQRNKGNFPGRFSGRQFSNSRSEMNVSTLELGDSALYLCASSLDRGSNEQFFGPGTRLTVL.

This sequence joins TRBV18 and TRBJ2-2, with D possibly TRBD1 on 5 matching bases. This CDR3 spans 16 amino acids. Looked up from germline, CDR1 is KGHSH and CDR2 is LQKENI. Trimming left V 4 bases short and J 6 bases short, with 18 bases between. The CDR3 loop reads CASSHGQSTIAGELFF. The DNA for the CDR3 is TGTGCCAGCTCACACGGACAATCTACGATTGCCGGGGAGCTGTTTTTT.

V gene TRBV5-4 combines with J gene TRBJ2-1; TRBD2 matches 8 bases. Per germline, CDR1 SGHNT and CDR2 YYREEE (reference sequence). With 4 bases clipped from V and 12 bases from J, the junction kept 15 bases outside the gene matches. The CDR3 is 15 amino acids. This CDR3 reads CASSQGGGLGGGQFF. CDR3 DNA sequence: TGTGCCAGCAGCCAAGGCGGGGGGCTAGGTGGAGGGCAGTTCTTC.

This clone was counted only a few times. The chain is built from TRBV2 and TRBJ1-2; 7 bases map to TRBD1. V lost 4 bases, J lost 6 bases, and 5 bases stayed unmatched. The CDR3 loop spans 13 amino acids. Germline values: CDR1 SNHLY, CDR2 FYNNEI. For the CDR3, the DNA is TGTGCCAGCAGTGTGAGACAGGGAGATGGCTACACCTTC. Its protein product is CASSVRQGDGYTF.

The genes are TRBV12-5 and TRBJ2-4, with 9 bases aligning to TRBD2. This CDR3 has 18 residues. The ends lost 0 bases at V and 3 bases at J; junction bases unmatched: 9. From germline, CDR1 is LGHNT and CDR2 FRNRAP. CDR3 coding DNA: TGTGCTAGTGGTTTGGTGTCTAGCGGGGCGGACCACAAAAACATTCAGTACTTC. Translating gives CASGLVSSGADHKNIQYF. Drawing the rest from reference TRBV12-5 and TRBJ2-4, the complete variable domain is DARVTQTPRHKVTEMGQEVTMRCQPILGHNTVFWYRQTMMQGLELLAYFRNRAPLDDSGMPKDRFSAEMPDATLATLKIQPSEPRDSAVYFCASGLVSSGADHKNIQYFGAGTRLSVL.

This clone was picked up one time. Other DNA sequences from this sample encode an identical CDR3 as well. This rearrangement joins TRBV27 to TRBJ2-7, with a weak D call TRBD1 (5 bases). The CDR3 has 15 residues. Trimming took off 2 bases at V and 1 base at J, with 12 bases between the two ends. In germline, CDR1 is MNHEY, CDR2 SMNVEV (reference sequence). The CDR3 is CASSLVGQGSYEQYF. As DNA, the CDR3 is TGTGCCAGCAGTTTAGTGGGTCAGGGATCCTACGAGCAGTACTTC.

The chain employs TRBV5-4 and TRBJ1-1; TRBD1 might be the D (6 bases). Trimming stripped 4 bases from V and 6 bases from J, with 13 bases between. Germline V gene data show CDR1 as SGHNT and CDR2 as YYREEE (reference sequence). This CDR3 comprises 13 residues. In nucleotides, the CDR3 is TGTGCCAGCAGCCCGGGACAACGGCCTGAAGCTTTCTTT. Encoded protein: CASSPGQRPEAFF.

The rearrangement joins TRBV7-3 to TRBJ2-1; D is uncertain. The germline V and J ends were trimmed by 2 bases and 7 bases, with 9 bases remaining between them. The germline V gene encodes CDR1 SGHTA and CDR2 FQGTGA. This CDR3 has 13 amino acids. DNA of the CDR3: TGTGCCAGCAGCTTAGGACGGAGAAATGAGCAGTTCTTC. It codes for CASSLGRRNEQFF.

CDR3 loop: CASSPRTGGKDTQYF. CDR3 bases: TGTGCCAGCAGCCCTAGGACAGGGGGCAAAGATACGCAGTATTTT. V gene TRBV7-9 combines with J gene TRBJ2-3, with 11 bases identical to TRBD1. J was trimmed by 5 bases and V by 5 bases; bases with no gene match: 6. CDR3 size: 15 residues. CDR1 is SEHNR, CDR2 FQNEAQ, per germline (reference sequence).

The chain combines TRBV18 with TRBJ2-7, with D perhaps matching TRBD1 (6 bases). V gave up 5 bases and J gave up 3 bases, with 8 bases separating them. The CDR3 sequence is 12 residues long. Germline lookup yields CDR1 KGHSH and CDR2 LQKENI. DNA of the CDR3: TGTGCCAGCTCATGGACAGTCTACGAGCAGTACTTC. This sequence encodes CASSWTVYEQYF. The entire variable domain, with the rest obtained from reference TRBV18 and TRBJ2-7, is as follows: NAGVMQNPRHLVRRRGQEARLRCSPMKGHSHVYWYRQLPEEGLKFMVYLQKENIIDESGMPKERFSAEFPKEGPSILRIQQVVRGDSAAYFCASSWTVYEQYFGPGTRLTVT.

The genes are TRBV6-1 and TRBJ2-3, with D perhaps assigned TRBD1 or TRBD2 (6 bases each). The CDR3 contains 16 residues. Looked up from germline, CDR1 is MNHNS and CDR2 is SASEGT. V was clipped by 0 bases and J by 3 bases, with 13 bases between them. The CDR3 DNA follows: TGTGCCAGCAGTGAAGCATCGCAGGGGAGGACAGATACGCAGTATTTT. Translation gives CASSEASQGRTDTQYF.

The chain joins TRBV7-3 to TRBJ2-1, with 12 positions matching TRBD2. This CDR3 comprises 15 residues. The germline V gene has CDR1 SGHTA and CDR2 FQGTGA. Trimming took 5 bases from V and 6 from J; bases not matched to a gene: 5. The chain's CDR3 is CASSPTSGRFNEQFF. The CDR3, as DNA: TGTGCCAGCAGCCCGACTAGCGGGAGATTCAATGAGCAGTTCTTC. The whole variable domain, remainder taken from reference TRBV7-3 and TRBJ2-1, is GAGVSQTPSNKVTEKGKYVELRCDPISGHTALYWYRQSLGQGPEFLIYFQGTGAADDSGLPNDRFFAVRPEGSVSTLKIQRTERGDSAVYLCASSPTSGRFNEQFFGPGTRLTVL.

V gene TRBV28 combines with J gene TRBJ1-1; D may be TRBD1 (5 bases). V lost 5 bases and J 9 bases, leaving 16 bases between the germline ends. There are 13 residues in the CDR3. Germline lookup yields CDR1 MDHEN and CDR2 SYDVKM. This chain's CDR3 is CASSPGEGSKAFF. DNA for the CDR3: TGTGCCAGCAGTCCGGGGGAAGGCTCAAAAGCTTTCTTT.

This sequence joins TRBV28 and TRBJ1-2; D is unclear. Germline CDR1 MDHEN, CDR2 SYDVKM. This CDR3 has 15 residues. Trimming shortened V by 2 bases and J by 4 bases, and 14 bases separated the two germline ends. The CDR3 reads CASSLNLAAGYGYTF. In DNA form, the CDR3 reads TGTGCCAGCAGTTTAAATCTGGCGGCCGGCTATGGCTACACCTTC.

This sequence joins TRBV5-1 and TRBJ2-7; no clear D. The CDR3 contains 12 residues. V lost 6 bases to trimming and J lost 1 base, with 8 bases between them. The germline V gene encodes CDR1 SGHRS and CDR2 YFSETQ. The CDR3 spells CASTPSSYEQYF. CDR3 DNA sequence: TGCGCCAGCACCCCCTCGTCCTACGAGCAGTACTTC.

CDR3 in amino acids: CASSRQWAGELFF. The CDR3 nucleotides read TGTGCCAGCAGTCGACAGTGGGCCGGGGAGCTGTTTTTT. The gene calls are TRBV6-5 and TRBJ2-2; perhaps TRBD1 as D (5 bases). This CDR3 region has 13 residues. Germline CDR1 reads MNHEY; CDR2 reads SVGAGI. V was clipped by 5 bases and J by 6 bases, with 10 bases between them.

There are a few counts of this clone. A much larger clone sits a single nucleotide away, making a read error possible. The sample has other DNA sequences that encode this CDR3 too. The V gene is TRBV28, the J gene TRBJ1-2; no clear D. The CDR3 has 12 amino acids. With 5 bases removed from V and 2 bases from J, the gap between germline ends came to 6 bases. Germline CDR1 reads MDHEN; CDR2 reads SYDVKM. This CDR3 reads CASSLTNYGYTF. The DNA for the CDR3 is TGTGCCAGCAGTCTGACAAACTATGGCTACACCTTC.

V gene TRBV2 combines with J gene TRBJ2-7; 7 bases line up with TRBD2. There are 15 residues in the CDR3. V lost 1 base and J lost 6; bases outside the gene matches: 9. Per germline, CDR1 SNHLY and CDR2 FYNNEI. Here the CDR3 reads CASSEVLAGDSEQYF. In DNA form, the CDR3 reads TGTGCCAGCAGTGAAGTACTGGCGGGAGACAGCGAGCAGTACTTC.

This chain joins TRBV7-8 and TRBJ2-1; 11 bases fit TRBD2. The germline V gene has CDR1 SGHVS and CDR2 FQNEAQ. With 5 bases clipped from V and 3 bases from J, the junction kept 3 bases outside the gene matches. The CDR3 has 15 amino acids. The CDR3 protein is CASSHGTSGYNEQFF. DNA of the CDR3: TGTGCCAGCAGCCACGGGACTAGCGGCTACAATGAGCAGTTCTTC.

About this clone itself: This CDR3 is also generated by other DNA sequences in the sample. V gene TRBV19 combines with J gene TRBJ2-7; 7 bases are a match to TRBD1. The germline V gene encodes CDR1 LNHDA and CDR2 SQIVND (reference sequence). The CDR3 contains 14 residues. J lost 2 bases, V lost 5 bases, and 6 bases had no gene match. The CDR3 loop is CASSPRTGTYEQYF. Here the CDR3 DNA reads TGTGCCAGTAGTCCTCGGACAGGAACCTACGAGCAGTACTTC.

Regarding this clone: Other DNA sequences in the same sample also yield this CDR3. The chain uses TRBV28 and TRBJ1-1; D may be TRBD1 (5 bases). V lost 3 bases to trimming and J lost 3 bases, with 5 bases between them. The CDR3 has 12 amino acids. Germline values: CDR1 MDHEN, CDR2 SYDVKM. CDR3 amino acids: CASSLGDTEAFF. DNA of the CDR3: TGTGCCAGCAGTTTGGGGGACACTGAAGCTTTCTTT.